This T cell receptor (beta chain) was retrieved from a study of blood T cell dynamics during melanoma immunotherapy. Between the trimmed V and J ends, which lost 2 bases and 3 bases, there was a span of 13 bases. This CDR3 region has 15 residues. Germline V gene data show CDR1 as MDHEN and CDR2 as SYDVKM. Noted time point: week 3, after first cycle of checkpoint inhibitor. Generated by immunoSEQ multiplex PCR, the TCRdb table keeps only in-frame clones and is missing some. The data contain approximately 14,000 clones, roughly 90% of them singletons. The genes are TRBV28 and TRBJ1-2; D is perhaps TRBD1 (6 bases). Sequenced material: blood, taken from a patient treated with checkpoint blockade. The source of this sequence is a human donor with melanoma. CDR3 in amino acids: CASSLVGGAHYGYTF. Here the CDR3 DNA reads TGTGCCAGCAGTTTAGTGGGGGGGGCCCACTATGGCTACACCTTC.